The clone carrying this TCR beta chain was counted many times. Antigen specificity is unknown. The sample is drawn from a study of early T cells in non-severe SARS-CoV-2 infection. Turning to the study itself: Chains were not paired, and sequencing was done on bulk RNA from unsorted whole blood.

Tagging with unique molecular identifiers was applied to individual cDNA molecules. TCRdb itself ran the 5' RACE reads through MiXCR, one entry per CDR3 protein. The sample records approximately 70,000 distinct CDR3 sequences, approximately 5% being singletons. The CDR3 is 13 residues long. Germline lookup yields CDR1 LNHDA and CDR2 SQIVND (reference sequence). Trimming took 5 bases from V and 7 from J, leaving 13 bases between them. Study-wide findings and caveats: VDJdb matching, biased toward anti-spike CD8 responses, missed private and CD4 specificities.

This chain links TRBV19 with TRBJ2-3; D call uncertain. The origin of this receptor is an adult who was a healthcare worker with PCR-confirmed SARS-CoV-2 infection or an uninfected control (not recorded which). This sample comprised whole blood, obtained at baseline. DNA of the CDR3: TGTGCCAGTAGTGGCGGTCCATATTATACGCAGTATTTT. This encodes CASSGGPYYTQYF.